The 10 T cell receptor beta chains below all came from one sample that was sequenced in a study of response to subunit inactivated influenza vaccine. TCRdb re-called the RT-PCR reads with MiXCR, one entry per CDR3 protein. This sample has more than 500,000 distinct CDR3 sequences; around 11% occur once, and the top ten carry approximately 10%. These data also featured in a second study, about T cells expressing NK-cell markers. That paper notes: Researchers built TCR beta cDNA using 5'RACE template switching with UMIs.

The starting material was PBMCs from blood, obtained on the day of vaccination. All receptors come from a man aged 45-65 years who received an inactivated influenza vaccine.

This clonotype was seen a handful of times. The CDR3 protein is CASSPPRTGGSSPLHF. CDR3 sequence (DNA): TGTGCCAGCTCACCACCGCGGACAGGGGGCTCTTCACCCCTCCACTTT. V and J are TRBV18 and TRBJ1-6; 11 nucleotides agree with TRBD1. CDR3 length equals 16 residues. Germline trimming cut 0 bases from V and 9 bases from J; bases unmatched to any gene: 4. CDR1 KGHSH and CDR2 LQKENI come from the germline V gene.

The J gene is TRBJ2-5, the V gene TRBV5-1; weak D call: TRBD2 (6 bases). The germline CDR1 and CDR2 sequences are SGHRS and YFSETQ. This CDR3 comprises 14 residues. Between the trimmed V and J ends, which lost 7 bases and 7 bases, there was a span of 20 bases. In nucleotides, the CDR3 is TGCGCCAGCGTCGCTAGCGACCTCCGATCGACCCAGTACTTC. Encoded protein: CASVASDLRSTQYF.

This clonotype showed up just a few times. In DNA, the CDR3 is TGTGCCACCAGCAGAGATCTTCTAGCGGGGGGCCGAGAGACCCAGTACTTC. This sequence encodes CATSRDLLAGGRETQYF. The chain combines TRBV15 with TRBJ2-5; 11 nucleotides align to TRBD2. CDR3 length: 17 amino acids. J gave up 4 bases and V 0 bases, and 7 bases lay outside the gene matches. Germline CDR1 LNHNV, CDR2 YYDKDF (reference sequence). The variable domain in full, with the rest retrieved from reference TRBV15 and TRBJ2-5, is DAMVIQNPRYQVTQFGKPVTLSCSQTLNHNVMYWYQQKSSQAPKLLFHYYDKDFNNEADTPDNFQSRRPNTSFCFLDIRSPGLGDTAMYLCATSRDLLAGGRETQYFGPGTRLLVL.

This clonotype showed up many times. The gene calls are TRBV14 and TRBJ1-1; D gene unclear. The CDR3 consists of 12 residues. The ends were cut back, 4 bases at V and 1 base at J, with 4 bases in the middle. In germline, CDR1 is SGHDN, CDR2 FVKESK. CDR3 sequence: CASSRQNTEAFF. The CDR3 bases are TGTGCCAGCAGCCGGCAGAACACTGAAGCTTTCTTT. The variable domain in full, with the rest retrieved from reference TRBV14 and TRBJ1-1, is EAGVTQFPSHSVIEKGQTVTLRCDPISGHDNLYWYRRVMGKEIKFLLHFVKESKQDESGMPNNRFLAERTGGTYSTLKVQPAELEDSGVYFCASSRQNTEAFFGQGTRLTVV.

The chain recombines TRBV20-1 with TRBJ2-1, with 7 bases identical to TRBD2. Germline V gives CDR1 DFQATT, CDR2 SNEGSKA (reference sequence). The CDR3 is made up of 11 amino acids. The trim removed 3 bases at V and 10 bases at J, leaving 3 bases unmatched. CDR3 region: CSARPGLEQFF. Here the CDR3 DNA reads TGCAGTGCTAGGCCGGGACTAGAGCAGTTCTTC.

This clonotype occurred a few times. The conserved final phenylalanine or tryptophan is absent from the CDR3, which likely points to a read error. It is unclear where the CDR3 begins or ends on the DNA, so no DNA is shown, and the CDR3 is as TCRdb lists it. The chain couples TRBV5-6 to TRBJ2-1; the table assigns TRBD2, which was not confirmed against the DNA. The CDR3 has 15 residues if both end residues are counted. CDR1 and CDR2 from the germline V gene are SGHDT and YYEEEE. CDR3 region: CASSPYGLVSGGNPL.

This clonotype was seen ten or more times. The gene calls are TRBV20-1 and TRBJ2-7; 10 bases fit TRBD1. The CDR3 consists of 14 residues. The germline CDR1 and CDR2 sequences are DFQATT and SNEGSKA (reference sequence). J was trimmed by 7 bases and V by 3 bases; bases with no gene match: 9. DNA for the CDR3: TGCAGTGCTAGTTTGACAGGGGGCAGGAGAGAGCAGTACTTC. This sequence encodes CSASLTGGRREQYF.

This chain connects TRBV27 to TRBJ2-2; tentative D call: TRBD1 (5 bases). Trimming shortened V by 10 bases and J by 3 bases, and 9 bases separated the two germline ends. Germline V lookup: CDR1 MNHEY, CDR2 SMNVEV (reference sequence). The CDR3 has 12 amino acids. CDR3 loop: CANKGDTGELFF. Here the CDR3 DNA reads TGTGCCAATAAAGGGGACACCGGGGAGCTGTTTTTT.

This clonotype was picked up a small number of times. The rearrangement joins TRBV6-4 to TRBJ1-4; D is unresolved. V was trimmed by 4 bases and J by 2 bases, leaving 8 bases between them. From germline, CDR1 is MRHNA and CDR2 SNTAGT. There are 14 residues in the CDR3. Written as DNA, the CDR3 is TGTGCCAGCAGTGCCCCCGGGACTAATGAAAAACTGTTTTTT. Translating it yields CASSAPGTNEKLFF.

The table lists this clonotype with a few counts. The chain joins TRBV20-1 to TRBJ2-1; TRBD2 aligns across 15 bases. This CDR3 has 15 residues. The J segment lost 9 bases and the V segment lost 4 bases, leaving 7 bases of the junction unmatched. Germline loops: CDR1 DFQATT, CDR2 SNEGSKA (reference sequence). The CDR3 loop is CSATGTSGRNSEQFF. DNA of the CDR3: TGCAGTGCTACTGGGACTAGCGGGAGGAATAGTGAGCAGTTCTTC.